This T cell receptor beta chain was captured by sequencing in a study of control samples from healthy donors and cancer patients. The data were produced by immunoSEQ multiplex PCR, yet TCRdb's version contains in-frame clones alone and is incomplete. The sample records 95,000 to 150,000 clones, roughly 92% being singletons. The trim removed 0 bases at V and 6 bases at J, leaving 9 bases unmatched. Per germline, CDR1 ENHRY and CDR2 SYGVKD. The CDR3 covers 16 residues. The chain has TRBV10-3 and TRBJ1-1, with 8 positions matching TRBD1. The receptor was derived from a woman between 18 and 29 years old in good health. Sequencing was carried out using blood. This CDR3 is CAISESTGVSMAEAFF. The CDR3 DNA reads TGTGCCATCAGTGAGTCGACAGGGGTGTCAATGGCTGAAGCTTTCTTT.